The entry that follows covers one T cell receptor beta chain sequence. A mixed TRB-A/B primer pool amplified rearranged TRB by multiplex touch-down PCR. In TCRdb, the multiplex PCR reads were re-called with MiXCR into one record per CDR3 protein. Here the sample spans over 1,500 distinct CDR3 sequences, around 30% being singletons. The source of the sample is a study of T cell repertoires in aging, cancer and after chemotherapy. CDR1 and CDR2 from the germline V gene are SGHDN and FVKESK. The length of the CDR3 is 11 residues. V gave up 4 bases and J gave up 8 bases, with 6 bases separating them. Amplification of TCR beta used genomic DNA extracted from peripheral blood.

The sample was blood. The clonotype was recovered from a human donor with a solid tumor. The rearrangement joins TRBV14 to TRBJ2-1; the D is unclear. In DNA form, the CDR3 reads TGTGCCAGCAGCCGCTTATATGAGCAGTTCTTC. Translation: CASSRLYEQFF.